Listed here is a single T cell receptor (beta chain). The data belong to a study of T cells expressing NK-cell markers. After re-calling the 5' RACE reads, TCRdb lists one entry per CDR3 protein, DNA absent. Its table lists 300,000 to 450,000 distinct CDR3 sequences. Germline CDR1 and CDR2: MRHNA and SNTAGT. The CDR3 covers 11 residues. V gene TRBV6-4 combines with J gene TRBJ1-2. Sequencing was performed on blood T cells: a sorted CD56 or NKG2C T cell subset, CD4+ or CD8+ T cells, or bulk PBMC T cells (not recorded which). The clonotype comes from a man aged 18-75 years in good health. CDR3 loop: CASRDFYGYTF.